The rows below give T cell receptor beta chains drawn from one sample of a study of cytomegalovirus exposure and HLA in healthy donors. Method: immunoSEQ multiplex PCR; TCRdb's copy keeps in-frame clones and lacks some. The data contain 100,000 or so clones, 60% to 80% of them singletons. Sequenced: PBMCs. The receptors shown here come from a human donor in good health. Both conserved end residues are part of each CDR3. Fields, in order: D gene, clone size, J gene, V gene, CDR3 DNA, CDR3 protein. The D gene is left open where the match is weak. Clone sizes are given selectively: once, few, many, or a class where the clone is expanded.

TRBD2	.	TRBJ2-7	TRBV30	TGTGCCTGGAGTTGGGGGGGGACCGTCCGCTACGAGCAGTACTTC	CAWSWGGTVRYEQYF
TRBD1	few	TRBJ1-2	TRBV28	TGTGCCAGCAGTCTCAACCCCCGGACAGGGGGCGGCTCCTTCTTC	CASSLNPRTGGGSFF
.	.	TRBJ2-7	TRBV2	TGTGCCAGCCGACCTATCGCAGGGTCAGCGCAGTACTTC	CASRPIAGSAQYF
TRBD1	.	TRBJ1-1	TRBV7-9	TGTGCCAGCAGCCTAATAACCCACAGGGGGCTGAGGACTGAAGCTTTCTTT	CASSLITHRGLRTEAFF
.	.	TRBJ1-1	TRBV13	TGTGCCAGCAGCTTAGTACCGCGGCCCAACACTGAAGCTTTCTTT	CASSLVPRPNTEAFF
TRBD2	.	TRBJ2-4	TRBV7-2	TGTGCCAGCAGGTCCACTAGCGTGGACATTCAGTACTTC	CASRSTSVDIQYF
TRBD1	.	TRBJ1-4	TRBV7-9	TGTGCCAGCAGCTTGCTGACAGGGGGAACTAATGAAAAACTGTTTTTT	CASSLLTGGTNEKLFF
.	.	TRBJ2-2	TRBV5-1	TGCGCCAGCAGCTTGGATTTGCGGGCCGGGGAGCTGTTTTTT	CASSLDLRAGELFF
.	few	TRBJ1-1	TRBV27	TGTGCCAGCAGTTTTAGTAGTGACACTGAAGCTTTCTTT	CASSFSSDTEAFF
TRBD2	once	TRBJ2-2	TRBV19	TGTGCCAGTACCCGACTAGCGGGAGGTCCCACCGGGGAGCTGTTTTTT	CASTRLAGGPTGELFF
.	.	TRBJ1-1	TRBV11-1	TGTGCCAGCAGCTTTCCAGGGGCGGTCACTGAAGCTTTCTTT	CASSFPGAVTEAFF
TRBD1	.	TRBJ2-7	TRBV5-4	TGTGCCAGCAGCTTGCTATCCGGGACAGGGGGTTTTAACGAGCAGTACTTC	CASSLLSGTGGFNEQYF
.	.	TRBJ2-2	TRBV4-1	TGCGCCAGCAGCCAACTTTATCGGGGTTCGGGAGCCACCGGGGAGCTGTTTTTT	CASSQLYRGSGATGELFF
TRBD1	.	TRBJ2-2	TRBV9	TGTGCCAGCACCTACTCCGGGACAGGGGTCGGGGAGCTGTTTTTT	CASTYSGTGVGELFF
.	.	TRBJ2-7	TRBV6-5	TGTGCCAGCAGTTACAGGGGGACGGTTGTCTACGAGCAGTACTTC	CASSYRGTVVYEQYF
TRBD1	.	TRBJ2-2	TRBV7-3	TGTGCCAGCAGCTCCGGGACAGTAAACGGGGAGCTGTTTTTT	CASSSGTVNGELFF
TRBD2	once	TRBJ2-3	TRBV15	TGTGCCACCAGGTCGGACGTGAGCGGGAGGCGGCGGGATACGCAGTATTTT	CATRSDVSGRRRDTQYF
.	.	TRBJ2-5	TRBV11-2	TGTGCCAGCAGCTTCGGTGAGAGGGAGACCCAGTACTTC	CASSFGERETQYF
.	.	TRBJ2-1	TRBV28	TGTGCCAGCAGGGAGGACGGTCGGGTCTACAATGAGCAGTTCTTC	CASREDGRVYNEQFF
TRBD2	.	TRBJ2-1	TRBV7-8	TGTGCCAGCAGCTCGACTAGCGGGAGGGCAAATGAGCAGTTCTTC	CASSSTSGRANEQFF
.	.	TRBJ2-5	TRBV7-6	TGTGCCAGCAGCCAGCGGATGGGCACCCAAGAGACCCAGTACTTC	CASSQRMGTQETQYF
.	.	TRBJ1-1	TRBV5-5	TGTGCCAGCAGCTTGGGGGCAGCCCTTGAAGCTTTCTTT	CASSLGAALEAFF
.	.	TRBJ2-3	TRBV28	TGTGCCAGCAGTTCCCCCTCAAGCCCCGCGCAGTATTTT	CASSSPSSPAQYF
TRBD1	.	TRBJ1-2	TRBV9	TGTGCCAGCAGCGTAGATGGGACAGGGGGCTATGGCTACACCTTC	CASSVDGTGGYGYTF
.	once	TRBJ1-2	TRBV7-2	TGTGCCAGCAGCCAGTCGGTGGCGGCAGAAGGCGGCTACACCTTC	CASSQSVAAEGGYTF
.	.	TRBJ1-1	TRBV7-6	TGTGCCAGCAGCCAGGACAGCATGAACACTGAAGCTTTCTTT	CASSQDSMNTEAFF
.	.	TRBJ2-1	TRBV19	TGTGCCAGTAGTATATCGGGAGAGTGGTACAATGAGCAGTTCTTC	CASSISGEWYNEQFF
.	.	TRBJ1-1	TRBV10-3	TGTGCCATCAGTGAAAAGGGAGGTTCTGAAGCTTTCTTT	CAISEKGGSEAFF
.	.	TRBJ1-2	TRBV19	TGTGCCAGTAGTATCGGTAAGATCTATGGCTACACCTTC	CASSIGKIYGYTF
TRBD1	.	TRBJ1-6	TRBV27	TGTGCCAGCACGCCGGACAGGGGGACTTCACCCCTCCACTTT	CASTPDRGTSPLHF
.	.	TRBJ2-5	TRBV28	TGTGCCAGCAGTCCGATCGGAGGGACTCCAAAAGAGACCCAGTACTTC	CASSPIGGTPKETQYF
TRBD2	.	TRBJ2-1	TRBV10-3	TGTGCCATCCGATCGACTAGCGGGAGGGCCAGGGAGCAGTTCTTC	CAIRSTSGRAREQFF
TRBD1	.	TRBJ2-3	TRBV19	TGTGCCAGTAGTATAGGCGGGACAGGGGGAGCAGATACGCAGTATTTT	CASSIGGTGGADTQYF
TRBD2	.	TRBJ2-3	TRBV6-5	TGTGCCAGCAGTTACCATCGGCGGGGGAGCGGAGATACGCAGTATTTT	CASSYHRRGSGDTQYF
TRBD1	few	TRBJ2-5	TRBV7-2	TGTGCCAGCAGCTTAGGGGACAGTAGGGGCGAGACCCAGTACTTC	CASSLGDSRGETQYF
TRBD1	.	TRBJ1-6	TRBV19	TGTGCCAGTAGAACCCCAGGGGGTTCACCCCTCCACTTT	CASRTPGGSPLHF
TRBD2	.	TRBJ2-3	TRBV5-1	TGCGCCAGCAGCTTGGCCGGGACTAGCGGGCGAGCAACAGATACGCAGTATTTT	CASSLAGTSGRATDTQYF
TRBD1	.	TRBJ2-1	TRBV23-1	TGCGCCAGCAGTCAACCGCTGTCATTGGGTAAGACAGGGTCCTACAATGAGCAGTTCTTC	CASSQPLSLGKTGSYNEQFF
TRBD1	once	TRBJ2-5	TRBV28	TGTGCCAGCAGTTTCGCCCTCAGACAGACAGGGGACCAAGAGACCCAGTACTTC	CASSFALRQTGDQETQYF
.	.	TRBJ2-7	TRBV6-1	TGTGCCAGCAGCGCTAGGGAGGCCGTCTCCTACGAGCAGTACTTC	CASSAREAVSYEQYF
.	.	TRBJ2-3	TRBV9	TGTGCCAGCAGCGCTAACCCGGGGAGCACAGATACGCAGTATTTT	CASSANPGSTDTQYF
.	.	TRBJ1-2	TRBV27	TGTGCCAGCAGTCCAAGGTCGGGCTATGGCTACACCTTC	CASSPRSGYGYTF
TRBD1	.	TRBJ2-3	TRBV5-1	TGCGCCAGCAGGCGAGGCCGACAGGGCTCTAGCACAGATACGCAGTATTTT	CASRRGRQGSSTDTQYF
TRBD2	.	TRBJ2-2	TRBV5-4	TGTGCCAGCAGCTTCGGGCTAGCGGGAGGGCCCGGGGAGCTGTTTTTT	CASSFGLAGGPGELFF
.	.	TRBJ1-5	TRBV30	TGTGCCTGGAGTTTCAGACAGGACACTAGCAATCAGCCCCAGCATTTT	CAWSFRQDTSNQPQHF
.	.	TRBJ1-2	TRBV5-4	TGTGCCAGCAGCCGACAGGACTTCTATGGCTACACCTTC	CASSRQDFYGYTF
.	.	TRBJ1-1	TRBV19	TGTGCCAGTACGGGGCGGGGCACTGAAGCTTTCTTT	CASTGRGTEAFF
.	few	TRBJ2-3	TRBV30	TGTGCCTGGAGTGTCAATGGGGCGAGGACGGATACGCAGTATTTT	CAWSVNGARTDTQYF
.	once	TRBJ1-1	TRBV7-9	TGTGCCAGCAGCCCTGGATCCGGGTCGTTGAACACTGAAGCTTTCTTT	CASSPGSGSLNTEAFF
.	.	TRBJ1-2	TRBV19	TGTGCCAGTAGTGCCCTCCGGGACTATGGCTACACCTTC	CASSALRDYGYTF
.	.	TRBJ2-7	TRBV13	TGTGCCAGCAGCTATGGACTGACTTACGAGCAGTACTTC	CASSYGLTYEQYF
.	.	TRBJ1-2	TRBV25-1	TGTGCCAGCAGTGTCGCGCCGGGGGACTATGGCTACACCTTC	CASSVAPGDYGYTF
.	.	TRBJ2-7	TRBV19	TGTGCCAGTAGCCCGGCAGGCCCCCGGGAGCAGTACTTC	CASSPAGPREQYF
.	few	TRBJ1-6	TRBV6-5	TGTGCCAGCAGTTATCAGAATTCACCCCTCCACTTT	CASSYQNSPLHF
TRBD1	.	TRBJ1-2	TRBV28	TGTGCCAGCAGTTTATTGAAGTTTTGGGACAGAGCTAACTATGGCTACACCTTC	CASSLLKFWDRANYGYTF
.	few	TRBJ2-5	TRBV6-1	TGTGCCAGCAGTGAAACACCACAGAAAGAGACCCAGTACTTC	CASSETPQKETQYF
.	.	TRBJ2-7	TRBV4-2	TGTGCCAGCAGCCGAGACAGGGAGGTAAAAGAGCAGTACTTC	CASSRDREVKEQYF